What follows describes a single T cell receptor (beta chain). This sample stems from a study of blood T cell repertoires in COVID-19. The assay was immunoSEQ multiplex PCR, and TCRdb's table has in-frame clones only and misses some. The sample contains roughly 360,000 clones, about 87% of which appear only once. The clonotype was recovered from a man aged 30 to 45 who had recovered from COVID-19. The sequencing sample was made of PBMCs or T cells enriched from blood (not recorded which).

In DNA form, the CDR3 reads TGTGCCAGCTCACTACAGATGGGCCCCGAAGGCGTGCAGTTCTTC. It codes for CASSLQMGPEGVQFF. V and J are TRBV18 and TRBJ2-1, with D unresolved. The V end was cut by 4 bases, the J end by 12 bases, with 22 bases between. The CDR3 runs 15 residues. Germline V gene sequence: CDR1 KGHSH, CDR2 LQKENI.